The following is a TCR beta chain sequence with its context. Its antigen is unidentified. Distinct nucleotide sequences in the sample also encode this CDR3. The record originates from a study of T cell responses to AZD1222 COVID-19 vaccine. Study at large: Researchers grouped second doses given at about 4 or about 12 weeks into one pool.

The germline V gene encodes CDR1 KGHSH and CDR2 LQKENI. CDR3 length equals 13 residues. Trimming removed 2 bases from V and 1 base from J, with 6 bases in between. Findings and caveats of the study: Possibly, clonal diversity was underestimated; donors were largely white British and included more females. There were repertoire samples only from the period after the peak T cell response. Nearly half of spike-specific TCRs reportedly target unmutated variant regions.

Sequenced by immunoSEQ multiplex PCR; TCRdb stores in-frame clones only, minus some. Counted here are roughly 110,000 clones, about nine tenths occurring once; the ten biggest clones make up over 3.5%. The sequence derives from an adult in good health. The chain combines TRBV18 with TRBJ2-7; the D gene is possibly TRBD1 (6 bases). This material consisted of peripheral blood, taken on day 0 of AZD1222 vaccination. The CDR3 DNA reads TGTGCCAGCTCACCAACAGGGTCCTACGAGCAGTACTTC. Its protein is CASSPTGSYEQYF.